This is a list of T cell receptor beta chains from one sample in a study of blood T cell repertoires in COVID-19. Some clones are missing from TCRdb's copy, which holds only in-frame ones; the method was immunoSEQ multiplex PCR. The sample records over 70,000 clones, roughly four fifths being singletons. The sequenced sample was peripheral blood. The receptors shown here come from a man aged 60 to 69 with acute or convalescent COVID-19. The CDR3 runs from the conserved cysteine through the conserved F or W. Fields, in order: D gene, J gene, CDR3 length, V gene, CDR3 protein, CDR3 DNA. D genes are given only for firm matches.

>-|TRBJ1-2|16|TRBV28
CATGGSLGTLSGGYTF
TGTGCCACAGGTGGGAGTCTCGGAACTTTGTCGGGAGGCTACACCTTC
>TRBD1|TRBJ2-1|15|TRBV6-5
CASRPTGSPYNEQFF
TGTGCCAGCAGGCCGACAGGGTCTCCCTACAATGAGCAGTTCTTC
>-|TRBJ1-5|12|TRBV7-8
CASSPPNQPQHF
TGTGCCAGCAGCCCCCCGAATCAGCCCCAGCATTTT
>-|TRBJ2-1|14|TRBV18
CASSPLQEGNEQFF
TGTGCCAGCTCACCATTACAGGAGGGCAATGAGCAGTTCTTC
>-|TRBJ2-3|12|TRBV10-3
CAISEISYTQYF
TGTGCCATCAGTGAAATTAGCTATACGCAGTATTTT
>-|TRBJ1-2|13|TRBV7-9
CASISTANYGYTF
TGTGCCAGCATATCAACAGCTAACTATGGCTACACCTTC
>-|TRBJ2-1|13|TRBV30
CAWSAVPGNEQFF
TGTGCCTGGAGTGCCGTACCGGGGAATGAGCAGTTCTTC
>TRBD2|TRBJ2-7|15|TRBV6-6
CASSPISGRSYEQYF
TGTGCCAGCAGTCCCATTAGCGGGAGATCCTACGAGCAGTACTTC
>-|TRBJ1-5|13|TRBV5-8
CASSLVSNQPQHF
TGTGCCAGCAGCTTGGTAAGCAATCAGCCCCAGCATTTT
>-|TRBJ2-5|13|TRBV19
CASSIRGQETQYF
TGTGCCAGTAGTATCCGGGGACAAGAGACCCAGTACTTC
>-|TRBJ2-3|16|TRBV10-3
CAISDPGTPPGDTQYF
TGTGCCATCAGTGACCCCGGGACTCCACCCGGAGATACGCAGTATTTT
>TRBD1|TRBJ2-2|15|TRBV5-1
CASSRDRGQTGELFF
TGCGCCAGCAGCAGAGACAGGGGGCAAACCGGGGAGCTGTTTTTT
>-|TRBJ1-3|13|TRBV6-5
CASLDSSGNTIYF
TGTGCCAGCCTGGACTCCTCTGGAAACACCATATATTTT
>-|TRBJ2-5|13|TRBV6-5
CASSTATGGTQYF
TGTGCCAGCAGTACAGCCACCGGAGGGACCCAGTACTTC